Below are 10 T cell receptor beta chains sequenced from a single sample in a study of T cells in tumors after PD-1 blockade. Produced via immunoSEQ multiplex PCR; TCRdb's table is partial and in-frame only. The sample has 15,000 to 20,000 clones; roughly 80% are singletons. The material sequenced was PBMCs, taken after anti-PD-1 therapy. These receptors came from a human donor with advanced basal cell or squamous cell carcinoma (not recorded which).

The chain employs TRBV27 and TRBJ2-7; D remains ambiguous. V was pared by 5 bases and J by 0 bases, with 11 bases between. The CDR3 totals 14 residues. Germline lookup yields CDR1 MNHEY and CDR2 SMNVEV (reference sequence). The CDR3 DNA is TGTGCCAGCAGTCACAAGACCGGCTCCTACGAGCAGTACTTC. It codes for CASSHKTGSYEQYF.

The rearrangement joins TRBV28 to TRBJ2-7, with D tentatively TRBD1 (6 bases). The V gene lost 4 bases and the J gene lost 4 bases, with 20 bases spanning the gap. Per germline, CDR1 MDHEN and CDR2 SYDVKM. This CDR3 contains 16 residues. The CDR3 DNA reads as TGTGCCAGCAGTTCGACAGGACCTAAGGGCGAGTACGAGCAGTACTTC. As protein: CASSSTGPKGEYEQYF.

The genes are TRBV9 and TRBJ2-1; 7 nucleotides line up with TRBD2. The CDR3 is made up of 14 amino acids. V lost 0 bases to trimming and J lost 5 bases; unmatched junction nucleotides: 2. Germline V CDR1 and CDR2: SGDLS, YYNGEE. The CDR3 loop is CASSVGLADNEQFF. The CDR3 DNA reads TGTGCCAGCAGCGTAGGGCTAGCGGACAATGAGCAGTTCTTC.

V gene TRBV7-9 combines with J gene TRBJ2-7, with D maybe TRBD1 (5 bases). V was clipped by 4 bases and J by 3 bases, with 13 bases between them. The CDR3 has 14 residues. The germline V gene has CDR1 SEHNR and CDR2 FQNEAQ (reference sequence). This chain's CDR3 is CASSSTGRSYEQYF. CDR3 sequence (DNA): TGTGCCAGCAGCTCAACAGGCCGCAGCTACGAGCAGTACTTC. Complete variable domain (other parts from reference TRBV7-9 and TRBJ2-7): DTGVSQNPRHKITKRGQNVTFRCDPISEHNRLYWYRQTLGQGPEFLTYFQNEAQLEKSRLLSDRFSAERPKGSFSTLEIQRTEQGDSAMYLCASSSTGRSYEQYFGPGTRLTVT.

V usage is TRBV3-1 (or the pseudogene TRBV3-2) and J usage is TRBJ2-2; D is possibly TRBD2 (6 bases). The CDR3 length is 16 residues. In germline, CDR1 is LGHDT, CDR2 YNNKEL (reference sequence). The germline V and J ends were trimmed by 1 base and 5 bases, with 14 bases remaining between them. The CDR3 region is CASSQGTGVETGELFF. In DNA, the CDR3 is TGTGCCAGCAGCCAAGGGACGGGAGTAGAAACCGGGGAGCTGTTTTTT.

CDR3 in amino acids: CASSNLPPGQGYTDTQYF. The DNA for the CDR3 is TGTGCCAGCAGCAACTTGCCCCCGGGACAGGGATACACAGATACGCAGTATTTT. The V gene is TRBV21-1, the J gene TRBJ2-3; TRBD1 is taken as the D call from the table, unchecked against the DNA. TRBV21-1 corresponds to a pseudogene. This CDR3 comprises 18 residues.

CDR3 in amino acids: CASSESQGMGGYTF. The CDR3 region has the DNA TGTGCCAGCAGTGAAAGTCAGGGCATGGGAGGCTACACCTTC. The chain carries TRBV6-1 and TRBJ1-2, with TRBD1 as a possible D gene (5 bases). Germline V gene data show CDR1 as MNHNS and CDR2 as SASEGT. V lost 2 bases and J 8 bases, leaving 15 bases between the germline ends. The CDR3 is made up of 14 amino acids.

This chain's CDR3 is CASSPRTGSIFADTQYF. CDR3 DNA sequence: TGTGCCAGCAGCCCCCGGACAGGGTCTATTTTCGCAGATACGCAGTATTTT. The chain joins TRBV7-8 to TRBJ2-3; 8 bases fit TRBD1. Per germline, CDR1 SGHVS and CDR2 FQNEAQ. Germline trimming cut 5 bases from V and 4 bases from J; bases unmatched to any gene: 14. CDR3 length: 17 amino acids.

This chain links TRBV4-2 with TRBJ2-4, with D perhaps matching TRBD1 (6 bases). V was pared by 1 base and J by 1 base, with 8 bases between. Germline assignment: CDR1 LGHNA and CDR2 YNFKEQ. CDR3 length equals 15 residues. CDR3 nucleotide sequence: TGTGCCAGCAGCCAAGCGCAGGGGGCCAAAAACATTCAGTACTTC. Translating gives CASSQAQGAKNIQYF.

The chain couples TRBV9 to TRBJ1-3; 8 nucleotides line up with TRBD1. This CDR3 contains 13 residues. The germline V gene encodes CDR1 SGDLS and CDR2 YYNGEE. J was trimmed by 1 base and V by 9 bases; bases with no gene match: 3. CDR3 amino acids: CATRGQSGNTIYF. DNA for the CDR3: TGTGCCACCAGGGGGCAGTCTGGAAACACCATATATTTT.